The subject of this entry is one TCR beta chain. What it binds is unknown. The source of the sample is a study of T cell repertoires in cytomegalovirus infection. Trimming left V 4 bases short and J 3 bases short, with 16 bases between. The V gene's germline CDR1 is SGHRS and CDR2 YFSETQ. CDR3 length: 15 residues. MiXCR was run by TCRdb on the reads, yielding one entry per CDR3 protein. The sample gives fewer than 350,000 distinct CDR3 sequences, around 29% of which show up once; 20% is in the top ten. The source is a human donor in good health (CMV status not recorded). Some clones in this sample may be carry-over from other donors' samples. This specimen was cultured PBMCs, taken from culture after CMV antigen stimulation. The chain combines TRBV5-1 with TRBJ1-1, with D maybe TRBD1 (5 bases). CDR3 DNA sequence: TGCGCCAGCAGCGACTTGAGGGGTCTCCACACTGAAGCTTTCTTT. This gives the protein CASSDLRGLHTEAFF.